Following are 13 T cell receptor beta chains from one sample sequenced in a study of OX40 agonist ivuxolimab in advanced cancers. Libraries were prepared by immunoSEQ multiplex PCR; TCRdb keeps only in-frame clonotypes and omits some of them. In the table there are 110,000 or so clones, less than 95% of which are singletons. The material was CD4+ or CD8+ T cells sorted from blood, obtained in a trial of the OX40 agonist ivuxolimab. These receptors were taken from an adult with an advanced solid tumor such as melanoma, head and neck, liver or kidney cancer.

This chain connects TRBV27 to TRBJ1-6; a possible D gene is TRBD1 (6 bases). In germline, CDR1 is MNHEY, CDR2 SMNVEV (reference sequence). Trimming left V 5 bases short and J 4 bases short, with 12 bases between. CDR3 length: 15 amino acids. CDR3 sequence (DNA): TGTGCCAGCAGTACAGGGACTGCGTATAATTCACCCCTCCACTTT. Translating it yields CASSTGTAYNSPLHF.

This clone has a handful of counts. This chain links TRBV5-1 with TRBJ1-1, with D possibly matching TRBD1 (5 bases). This CDR3 is built from 14 residues. V was clipped by 0 bases and J by 6 bases, with 12 bases between them. Germline V CDR1 and CDR2: SGHRS, YFSETQ. This CDR3 reads CASSLVGGRAEAFF. The CDR3, as DNA: TGCGCCAGCAGCTTGGTTGGGGGGAGGGCTGAAGCTTTCTTT.

V is TRBV2 and J is TRBJ2-1; 13 nucleotides line up with TRBD2. J was trimmed by 4 bases and V by 1 base; bases with no gene match: 4. Germline V gene sequence: CDR1 SNHLY, CDR2 FYNNEI. The CDR3 consists of 17 residues. The CDR3 DNA is TGTGCCAGCAGTGAAGTAAGGACTAGCGGGGGTTACAATGAGCAGTTCTTC. Its translation: CASSEVRTSGGYNEQFF. The full variable domain, in which reference TRBV2 and TRBJ2-1 provide the parts outside the CDR3, is EPEVTQTPSHQVTQMGQEVILRCVPISNHLYFYWYRQILGQKVEFLVSFYNNEISEKSEIFDDQFSVERPDGSNFTLKIRSTKLEDSAMYFCASSEVRTSGGYNEQFFGPGTRLTVL.

V gene TRBV6-1 combines with J gene TRBJ2-2; 11 bases line up with TRBD2. There are 15 residues in the CDR3. Germline V gene lookup returns CDR1 MNHNS and CDR2 SASEGT. V lost 6 bases and J lost 6; bases outside the gene matches: 6. Here the CDR3 reads CASRRSGGAPGELFF. CDR3 DNA sequence: TGTGCCAGCAGGCGTAGCGGGGGGGCCCCCGGGGAGCTGTTTTTT.

J is TRBJ2-5 and V is TRBV7-6; D possibly corresponds to TRBD2 (5 bases). Germline assignment: CDR1 SGHVS and CDR2 FNYEAQ. V shed 1 base and J shed 3 bases, with 12 bases lying between them. The length of the CDR3 is 15 residues. CDR3 loop: CASSLEVGAKETQYF. The CDR3 DNA follows: TGTGCCAGCAGCTTAGAAGTGGGAGCTAAAGAGACCCAGTACTTC.

This chain links TRBV5-1 with TRBJ2-1; TRBD1 aligns across 9 bases. Trimming cost V 4 bases and J 2 bases; bases outside gene matches: 7. The CDR3 totals 16 residues. The germline CDR1 and CDR2 sequences are SGHRS and YFSETQ. The CDR3 DNA reads TGCGCCAGCAGCAGAACCGGGACAGGGCCCTACAATGAGCAGTTCTTC. Translated: CASSRTGTGPYNEQFF.

The chain couples TRBV18 to TRBJ2-3, with 9 bases that match TRBD2. This CDR3 has 15 residues. J lost 1 base, V lost 3 bases, and 2 bases had no gene match. Germline V gene data show CDR1 as KGHSH and CDR2 as LQKENI. The CDR3: CASSPERGGTDTQYF. The CDR3 DNA sequence: TGTGCCAGCTCACCGGAGCGGGGGGGCACAGATACGCAGTATTTT.

The gene calls are TRBV27 and TRBJ2-1; 10 bases are a match to TRBD2. The CDR3 consists of 14 residues. Trimming took 6 bases from V and 7 from J; bases not matched to a gene: 6. Germline V gene data show CDR1 as MNHEY and CDR2 as SMNVEV (reference sequence). CDR3 bases: TGTGCCAGCAGGCTAGCGGGAGAGGGTAATGAGCAGTTCTTC. This sequence encodes CASRLAGEGNEQFF.

This clone was counted a single time. The rearrangement links TRBV25-1 to TRBJ2-5; D remains unclear. V lost 5 bases and J lost 4, with 5 bases in between. The CDR3 is made up of 11 amino acids. The V gene's germline CDR1 is MGHDK and CDR2 SYGVNS. CDR3 amino acids: CASSNRETQYF. CDR3 DNA sequence: TGTGCCAGCAGTAACCGAGAGACCCAGTACTTC.

The rearrangement uses TRBV6-6 and TRBJ2-7; D is perhaps TRBD1 (6 bases). This CDR3 contains 14 residues. The germline V gene has CDR1 MNHNY and CDR2 SVGAGI (reference sequence). The V end was cut by 2 bases, the J end by 1 base, with 9 bases between. The CDR3 DNA reads TGTGCCAGCAGTTACGGACAGCTGTCCTACGAGCAGTACTTC. The encoded protein is CASSYGQLSYEQYF.

The chain is built from TRBV6-4 and TRBJ2-5; D is unclear. This CDR3 has 13 residues. CDR1 is MRHNA and CDR2 is SNTAGT in the germline V gene. V was trimmed by 8 bases and J by 4 bases, leaving 14 bases between them. CDR3 DNA sequence: TGTGCCAGCCTCCGGGCATGGCGAGAGACCCAGTACTTC. Its protein is CASLRAWRETQYF.

The rearrangement links TRBV7-6 to TRBJ1-3; the D is unclear. The V gene's germline CDR1 is SGHVS and CDR2 FNYEAQ. The CDR3 runs 14 residues. Trimming left V 1 base short and J 1 base short, with 5 bases between. The CDR3 is CASSLGLSGNTIYF. CDR3 bases: TGTGCCAGCAGCTTAGGTCTTTCTGGAAACACCATATATTTT.

The chain employs TRBV2 and TRBJ2-5; 11 bases fit TRBD2. This CDR3 is 18 amino acids long. J lost 7 bases, V lost 5 bases, and 18 bases had no gene match. Germline assignment: CDR1 SNHLY and CDR2 FYNNEI. CDR3 sequence (DNA): TGTGCCAGCAGTCCCCCCCGTTTGACTAGCGGGGTCCCGGGGACCCAGTACTTC. It codes for CASSPPRLTSGVPGTQYF.